This TCR beta chain was obtained from a study of cytomegalovirus exposure and HLA in healthy donors. This clone has only a few counts. Germline loops: CDR1 GTSNPN, CDR2 SVGIG (reference sequence). Trimming removed 2 bases from V and 6 bases from J, with 14 bases in between. This CDR3 is built from 14 residues. Primers included in the PCR were 60 Vbeta and 13 Jbeta primers. Only in-frame clones appear in the TCRdb table, and some are missing; sequencing was by immunoSEQ multiplex PCR. The sample lists around 120,000 clones, roughly 80% seen once, with 30% in the top ten. This clonotype originated in a man in his sixties in good health and CMV-seropositive. This chain links TRBV30 with TRBJ1-5, with D unresolved. The sequencing sample was made of PBMCs. The CDR3 region is CAWSLESLGQPQHF. DNA of the CDR3: TGTGCCTGGAGTCTAGAAAGTCTCGGTCAGCCCCAGCATTTT.